A single sample gave rise to the 24 T cell receptor beta chains below, sequenced in a study of blood T cell repertoires in COVID-19. Sequencing used immunoSEQ multiplex PCR; TCRdb keeps in-frame clones, though not all of them. The profile shows some 56,000 clones, approximately 80% of them singletons. The material sequenced was peripheral blood. The origin of the receptors is a man in his sixties with acute or convalescent COVID-19.

As concerns this clone: A much larger clone lies one base from this, so it may be a read error. V gene TRBV2 combines with J gene TRBJ1-5; D is unclear. The germline CDR1 and CDR2 sequences are SNHLY and FYNNEI. The CDR3 contains 13 residues. This chain's CDR3 is CANSDFPGQPQHF. CDR3 sequence (DNA): TGTGCCAACAGTGACTTTCCGGGGCAGCCCCAGCATTTT.

The V and J genes are TRBV6-5 and TRBJ1-4, with D possibly TRBD1 on 5 matching bases. Germline CDR1 MNHEY, CDR2 SVGAGI. V lost 6 bases and J 6 bases, leaving 17 bases between the germline ends. The CDR3 contains 15 residues. CDR3: CASRKWWGVDEKLFF. CDR3 sequence (DNA): TGTGCCAGCAGGAAGTGGTGGGGGGTCGATGAAAAACTGTTTTTT.

The chain links TRBV4-2 to TRBJ1-2, with TRBD1 identical over 8 bases. CDR1 is LGHNA, CDR2 YNFKEQ, per germline. The CDR3 contains 13 residues. The junction had 4 bases not matched to a gene; V was cut back by 7 bases and J by 3 bases. The CDR3 protein is CASTPTGDYGYTF. CDR3 nucleotides: TGTGCCAGCACCCCGACAGGGGACTATGGCTACACCTTC.

The chain combines TRBV9 with TRBJ2-7; 7 nucleotides line up with TRBD1. CDR1 is SGDLS and CDR2 is YYNGEE in the germline V gene. This CDR3 is built from 15 residues. The V gene end was trimmed by 0 bases and the J gene end by 1 base; junction bases not matched to a gene: 4. The CDR3 is CASSVGQGNSYEQYF. In DNA, the CDR3 is TGTGCCAGCAGCGTAGGACAGGGAAATTCCTACGAGCAGTACTTC.

In its sample, this clone was seen a few times. The CDR3 nucleotides read TGTGCCAGTAGTGTGGGACTAGCGGGGGTCAACCGCGAGACCCAGTACTTC. Amino acids: CASSVGLAGVNRETQYF. V is TRBV19 and J is TRBJ2-5; 14 bases line up with TRBD2. Germline V lookup: CDR1 LNHDA, CDR2 SQIVND (reference sequence). J was trimmed by 5 bases and V by 5 bases; bases with no gene match: 10. The length of the CDR3 is 17 residues.

The CDR3, as DNA: TGTGCCAGCAGTGACCCGAACTATGGCTACACCTTC. It codes for CASSDPNYGYTF. V and J are TRBV2 and TRBJ1-2; D uncertain. V was pared by 3 bases and J by 2 bases, with 4 bases between. Germline-derived CDR1 and CDR2 are SNHLY and FYNNEI. The CDR3 runs to 12 residues.

J is TRBJ1-6 and V is TRBV9, with D perhaps matching TRBD1 (6 bases). The germline gives CDR1 SGDLS, CDR2 YYNGEE. This CDR3 has 16 amino acids. Between the trimmed V and J ends, which lost 4 bases and 8 bases, there was a span of 19 bases. CDR3 sequence (DNA): TGTGCCAGCAGCTCTTCCCGGGTAGGGGGTGATTCACCCCTCCACTTT. This codes for CASSSSRVGGDSPLHF.

This clone was seen more than once but under ten times. The chain has TRBV15 and TRBJ1-3; D call uncertain. The germline gives CDR1 LNHNV, CDR2 YYDKDF (reference sequence). CDR3 length: 16 residues. The ends were cut back, 1 base at V and 1 base at J, with 11 bases in the middle. CDR3 sequence: CATSRAPGGSGNTIYF. CDR3 sequence (DNA): TGTGCCACCAGCAGAGCCCCCGGAGGATCTGGAAACACCATATATTTT.

The rearrangement links TRBV6-1 to TRBJ1-4; 9 nucleotides agree with TRBD1. The CDR3 consists of 14 residues. The V gene's germline CDR1 is MNHNS and CDR2 SASEGT. After removal of 3 bases from V and 6 bases from J, the junction contained 2 bases not matched to a gene. CDR3 nucleotide sequence: TGTGCCAGCAGTGATGGGGACAGGGATGAAAAACTGTTTTTT. It codes for CASSDGDRDEKLFF.

The CDR3 is CASSLLGQANTGELFF. The CDR3 DNA follows: TGTGCCAGCAGCTTGTTAGGACAGGCAAACACCGGGGAGCTGTTTTTT. The J gene is TRBJ2-2, the V gene TRBV5-6; 7 bases are a match to TRBD1. This CDR3 comprises 16 residues. Trimming at V came to 1 base and at J to 2 bases, leaving 5 bases not matched to a gene. The germline V gene encodes CDR1 SGHDT and CDR2 YYEEEE.

The CDR3 DNA reads TGTGCCAGCAGTGTAGCGGGGGGGCCTGGCAATGAGCAGTTCTTC. It is translated as CASSVAGGPGNEQFF. The chain carries TRBV6-1 and TRBJ2-1; 11 bases agree with TRBD2. This CDR3 has 15 amino acids. Germline V lookup: CDR1 MNHNS, CDR2 SASEGT. The V segment lost 4 bases and the J segment 6 bases; nucleotides outside the gene matches: 5.

The genes are TRBV6-5 and TRBJ1-6; the match to TRBD1 covers 7 bases. This CDR3 comprises 15 residues. Germline V gene data show CDR1 as MNHEY and CDR2 as SVGAGI. V was clipped by 4 bases and J by 10 bases; unmatched bases: 10. The CDR3 nucleotides read TGTGCCAGCAGTTCTAGGAGGGGGCCAGGGTCACCCCTCCACTTT. Amino acids: CASSSRRGPGSPLHF.

This chain connects TRBV28 to TRBJ1-2; no clear D. This CDR3 has 15 amino acids. CDR1 MDHEN and CDR2 SYDVKM come from the germline V gene. Trimming stripped 2 bases from V and 6 bases from J, with 16 bases between. The CDR3 coding sequence is TGTGCCAGCAGTTTACTTACTCTTGCCCGTGATGGCTACACCTTC. Residues: CASSLLTLARDGYTF.

CDR3 nucleotides: TGTGCCAGCAGCTCATTGCGGGGGTCCGAGCAGTACTTC. Protein sequence: CASSSLRGSEQYF. V usage is TRBV7-8 and J usage is TRBJ2-7, with 7 nucleotides matching TRBD2. With V trimmed by 4 bases and J by 6 bases, 6 bases remained unmatched. CDR3 length: 13 amino acids. Germline V gene sequence: CDR1 SGHVS, CDR2 FQNEAQ.

This clone was seen just once. The genes are TRBV28 and TRBJ2-3, with D hard to call. Germline V gives CDR1 MDHEN, CDR2 SYDVKM. V lost 1 base, J lost 4 bases, and 3 bases lay in between. The CDR3 is 12 amino acids. The CDR3 nucleotides are TGTGCCAGCAGTTTATCGGCAGATACGCAGTATTTT. Translation gives CASSLSADTQYF.

This chain links TRBV4-2 with TRBJ1-6; tentative D call: TRBD1 (5 bases). V was shortened by 1 base and J by 11 bases, with 18 bases between the two germline ends. CDR1 is LGHNA and CDR2 is YNFKEQ in the germline V gene. The CDR3 covers 16 residues. Here the CDR3 reads CASSQVPADWGAPLHF. As DNA, the CDR3 is TGTGCCAGCAGCCAAGTTCCGGCCGACTGGGGGGCACCCCTCCACTTT.

This chain joins TRBV6-1 and TRBJ1-6, with D uncertain. Trimming left V 1 base short and J 6 bases short, with 10 bases between. Germline-derived CDR1 and CDR2 are MNHNS and SASEGT. This CDR3 is 15 amino acids long. The CDR3 bases are TGTGCCAGCAGTGAAGGGGCGGGAGGTAATTCACCCCTCCACTTT. Translated: CASSEGAGGNSPLHF.

The genes are TRBV7-3 and TRBJ1-1; TRBD1 matches at 9 bases. Unmatched junction bases numbered 6, after V lost 4 bases and J lost 6 bases. The length of the CDR3 is 14 residues. CDR1 SGHTA and CDR2 FQGTGA come from the germline V gene. CDR3 in DNA: TGTGCCAGCAGCTACGGGGGACAGGGATCTGAAGCTTTCTTT. This encodes CASSYGGQGSEAFF.

The chain joins TRBV29-1 to TRBJ2-5; 8 bases fit TRBD1. The CDR3 has 17 amino acids. The V and J ends lost 4 bases and 5 bases, in that order; junction bases with no gene match: 18. Germline V CDR1 and CDR2: SQVTM, ANQGSEA. Written as DNA, the CDR3 is TGCAGCGTTGTAAGGCGTAGTTGGCAGGGGGCGGGTGAGACCCAGTACTTC. Translated, it gives CSVVRRSWQGAGETQYF.

This chain joins TRBV10-3 and TRBJ2-5; weak D call: TRBD1 (5 bases). The CDR3 is 13 residues long. Trimming left V 6 bases short and J 2 bases short, with 10 bases between. From germline, CDR1 is ENHRY and CDR2 SYGVKD. In DNA form, the CDR3 reads TGTGCCATCAGGGACACGCCACAAGAGACCCAGTACTTC. This codes for CAIRDTPQETQYF.

The rearrangement links TRBV6-4 to TRBJ2-1; D gene unclear. Trimming took off 2 bases at V and 0 bases at J, with 5 bases between the two ends. The CDR3 covers 14 residues. Germline assignment: CDR1 MRHNA and CDR2 SNTAGT. This CDR3 is CASSDGSSYNEQFF. The CDR3 DNA reads TGTGCCAGCAGTGACGGTAGCTCCTACAATGAGCAGTTCTTC.

This clone has more than one count but fewer than ten. This sequence joins TRBV27 and TRBJ1-5; D call uncertain. Trimming removed 2 bases from V and 5 bases from J, with 16 bases in between. The CDR3 runs 16 residues. Germline values: CDR1 MNHEY, CDR2 SMNVEV (reference sequence). The CDR3 region is CASSLAATGNYQPQHF. CDR3 sequence (DNA): TGTGCCAGCAGTTTAGCGGCCACGGGAAACTATCAGCCCCAGCATTTT.

The chain uses TRBV5-6 and TRBJ1-3; D is ambiguous. Between the trimmed V and J ends, which lost 1 base and 4 bases, there was a span of 12 bases. The CDR3 totals 15 residues. The germline V gene has CDR1 SGHDT and CDR2 YYEEEE. The DNA of the CDR3 is TGTGCCAGCAGCTTGACGTTGGCACAGGGAAACACCATATATTTT. Encoded protein: CASSLTLAQGNTIYF.

Here the CDR3 DNA reads TGTGCCAGCAGCTTAGATCGACTAGCGGCTCCCAATGAGCAGTTCTTC. Protein: CASSLDRLAAPNEQFF. This sequence joins TRBV5-4 and TRBJ2-1, with 9 bases matching TRBD2. The CDR3 has 16 residues. The germline CDR1 and CDR2 sequences are SGHNT and YYREEE (reference sequence). The V segment lost 2 bases and the J segment 6 bases; nucleotides outside the gene matches: 9. Variable domain in full (rest from reference TRBV5-4 and TRBJ2-1): ETGVTQSPTHLIKTRGQQVTLRCSSQSGHNTVSWYQQALGQGPQFIFQYYREEENGRGNFPPRFSGLQFPNYSSELNVNALELDDSALYLCASSLDRLAAPNEQFFGPGTRLTVL.